Described below is a single TCR beta chain sequence and its context. This record belongs to a study of T cell responses to AZD1222 COVID-19 vaccine. The table came from immunoSEQ multiplex PCR; TCRdb's copy has only in-frame clones and leaves some out. The profile covers 110,000 to 150,000 clones, with about nine tenths appearing a single time and around 3.6% taken by the ten largest. The germline V and J ends were trimmed by 4 bases and 1 base, with 11 bases remaining between them. In germline, CDR1 is SGHNT, CDR2 YYREEE (reference sequence). This CDR3 has 14 residues. The source material was peripheral blood, sampled on day 0 of AZD1222 vaccination. This receptor was identified in an adult in good health. J is TRBJ1-2 and V is TRBV5-4; the D gene is possibly TRBD1 (5 bases). The CDR3 here is CASSLGAGNYGYTF. The CDR3 nucleotides read TGTGCCAGCAGCCTTGGGGCGGGTAACTATGGCTACACCTTC.